Below are 18 T cell receptor beta chains sequenced from a single sample in a study of blood T cells in healthy people across ages. Alongside a J-beta primer mix, a sample-barcoded 5' primer served in a second PCR lasting roughly 6 to 12 cycles. TCRdb passed the 5' RACE reads through MiXCR, listing each CDR3 protein once. This table has over 1,300,000 distinct CDR3 sequences, around 55% appearing once. Sequencing used blood. The receptor source for this set is a man aged 18 to 29 in good health.

On this clonotype: A read error may produce the germline difference seen at one junction end. The chain is built from TRBV7-9 and TRBJ1-5; 7 bases align to TRBD1. CDR3 length: 17 amino acids. The germline V gene encodes CDR1 SEHNR and CDR2 FQNEAQ (reference sequence). This CDR3 is CVSSLGLRGGVDQPQHF. The CDR3 bases are TGTGTCAGCAGCTTAGGGCTCAGGGGGGGGGTAGATCAGCCCCAGCATTTT.

This chain links TRBV12-3 or TRBV12-4 with TRBJ2-7, with D hard to call. Trimming stripped 3 bases from V and 3 bases from J, with 12 bases between. The CDR3 covers 14 residues. The CDR3 reads CASSFDPISYEQYF. The CDR3 DNA reads TGTGCCAGCAGTTTTGACCCTATAAGCTACGAGCAGTACTTC.

V and J are TRBV27 and TRBJ1-2, with 10 bases lining up with TRBD1. This CDR3 is 14 amino acids long. Trimming cost V 3 bases and J 8 bases; bases outside gene matches: 6. Germline V gene lookup returns CDR1 MNHEY and CDR2 SMNVEV (reference sequence). CDR3 coding DNA: TGTGCCAGCAGTTTCTCCGGGACAGGGGCCGGCTACACCTTC. Its protein is CASSFSGTGAGYTF.

This chain links TRBV12-3 or TRBV12-4 with TRBJ2-1; the match to TRBD1 covers 7 bases. This CDR3 region has 14 residues. V lost 3 bases to trimming and J lost 5 bases; unmatched junction nucleotides: 4. CDR3: CASSFTGAHNEQFF. Here the CDR3 DNA reads TGTGCCAGCAGTTTTACAGGGGCGCACAATGAGCAGTTCTTC.

The V gene is TRBV25-1, the J gene TRBJ1-6, with D possibly being TRBD1 (5 bases). Germline CDR1 MGHDK, CDR2 SYGVNS. V gave up 1 base and J gave up 10 bases, with 11 bases separating them. CDR3 size: 14 residues. CDR3 nucleotides: TGTGCCAGCAGTGAATCCAGGGATGAGTCACCCCTCCACTTT. It specifies CASSESRDESPLHF.

The chain is built from TRBV6-5 and TRBJ2-7; 12 bases are a match to TRBD1. V shed 4 bases and J 5 bases; nucleotides not matched to a gene: 6. CDR1 and CDR2 from the germline V gene are MNHEY and SVGAGI. CDR3 length: 15 amino acids. The CDR3 nucleotides are TGTGCCAGCAGTTTTCCCGGGACAGGGGGCCACGAGCAGTACTTC. This translates into CASSFPGTGGHEQYF.

The V call is TRBV10-1, the J call TRBJ2-5, with 9 bases fitting TRBD1. CDR1 and CDR2 from the germline V gene are WNHNN and SYGVQD (reference sequence). V lost 3 bases to trimming and J lost 5 bases; unmatched junction nucleotides: 4. The CDR3 is 14 amino acids. CDR3 bases: TGCGCCAGCAGTGATGGGACAGGGTTGGAGACCCAGTACTTC. This sequence encodes CASSDGTGLETQYF.

The chain combines TRBV18 with TRBJ2-7, with D perhaps being TRBD1 or TRBD2 (5 bases each). The CDR3 extends over 15 amino acids. CDR1 and CDR2 (germline): KGHSH, LQKENI. Trimming stripped 0 bases from V and 7 bases from J, with 16 bases between. The CDR3 sequence is CASSPPTSVWGEQYF. The DNA for the CDR3 is TGTGCCAGCTCACCACCGACGAGCGTCTGGGGGGAGCAGTACTTC.

This chain uses TRBV29-1 with TRBJ1-2; possible D gene TRBD1, 5 bases. This CDR3 comprises 12 residues. Germline V gene sequence: CDR1 SQVTM, CDR2 ANQGSEA. V lost 3 bases and J 4 bases, leaving 9 bases between the germline ends. The CDR3 spells CSVDDGTYGYTF. CDR3 nucleotides: TGCAGCGTTGATGACGGGACCTATGGCTACACCTTC.

J is TRBJ2-5 and V is TRBV5-1; D perhaps matches TRBD1 (6 bases). The germline V gene has CDR1 SGHRS and CDR2 YFSETQ. V shed 4 bases and J shed 11 bases, with 27 bases lying between them. The length of the CDR3 is 16 residues. Here the CDR3 reads CASSQITGKSVNEQYF. In nucleotides, the CDR3 is TGCGCCAGCAGCCAGATTACAGGGAAGTCGGTCAATGAGCAGTACTTC. Filled out from reference TRBV5-1 and TRBJ2-5, the complete variable domain reads KAGVTQTPRYLIKTRGQQVTLSCSPISGHRSVSWYQQTPGQGLQFLFEYFSETQRNKGNFPGRFSGRQFSNSRSEMNVSTLELGDSALYLCASSQITGKSVNEQYFGPGTRLLVL.

This chain uses TRBV20-1 with TRBJ2-3; TRBD2 might be the D (5 bases). The V end lost 1 base, the J end lost 10 bases, and 12 bases lay between the germline ends. The CDR3 length is 12 residues. Germline V lookup: CDR1 DFQATT, CDR2 SNEGSKA (reference sequence). CDR3 sequence (DNA): TGCAGTGCTAGAGTGGGCGGACTTCCGCAGTATTTT. Amino acid sequence: CSARVGGLPQYF.

The chain recombines TRBV2 with TRBJ2-4; perhaps D is TRBD1 or TRBD2 (5 bases each). The end of the DNA fits TRBJ2-7 better, so the J call may be wrong. CDR3 length: 16 amino acids. Germline V lookup: CDR1 SNHLY, CDR2 FYNNEI. The CDR3, as DNA: TGTGCCAGCAGCCTCGCTCCGGGACGCCGATCCTACGAGCAGTACTTC. As protein: CASSLAPGRRSYEQYF.

The chain employs TRBV7-2 and TRBJ2-7; tentative D call: TRBD1 (6 bases). The V gene lost 5 bases and the J gene lost 7 bases, with 21 bases spanning the gap. CDR1 and CDR2 (germline): SGHTA, FQGNSA. The CDR3 totals 15 residues. In DNA form, the CDR3 reads TGTGCCAGCAGCCCCTCCGGACAGCGAAACAATGAGCAGTACTTC. Protein product: CASSPSGQRNNEQYF.

The gene calls are TRBV10-3 and TRBJ2-4; 8 nucleotides line up with TRBD2. In germline, CDR1 is ENHRY, CDR2 SYGVKD. CDR3 length: 16 residues. The trim removed 2 bases at V and 3 bases at J, leaving 6 bases unmatched. The CDR3 reads CAISERGAGDKNIQYF. The CDR3 coding sequence is TGTGCCATCAGTGAGCGGGGAGCGGGAGACAAAAACATTCAGTACTTC.

The chain joins TRBV20-1 to TRBJ2-7, with 11 bases aligning to TRBD2. V lost 5 bases and J lost 4; bases outside the gene matches: 13. Per the germline V gene, CDR1 is DFQATT and CDR2 is SNEGSKA (reference sequence). CDR3 length equals 16 residues. The CDR3 protein is CSASLGLAGGTYEQYF. CDR3 nucleotides: TGCAGTGCTTCCCTGGGGCTAGCGGGAGGAACTTACGAGCAGTACTTC.

The chain has TRBV2 and TRBJ2-3; the D is unclear. The CDR3 sequence is 14 residues long. V gave up 8 bases and J gave up 0 bases, with 12 bases separating them. CDR1 SNHLY and CDR2 FYNNEI come from the germline V gene. The CDR3 region is CASGYGSSTDTQYF. In DNA form, the CDR3 reads TGTGCCAGCGGGTATGGGTCTAGCACAGATACGCAGTATTTT. The full variable domain, rest sourced from reference TRBV2 and TRBJ2-3, is EPEVTQTPSHQVTQMGQEVILRCVPISNHLYFYWYRQILGQKVEFLVSFYNNEISEKSEIFDDQFSVERPDGSNFTLKIRSTKLEDSAMYFCASGYGSSTDTQYFGPGTRLTVL.

This clonotype was counted once. At one of its ends the junction is not consistent with the germline gene, which may arise from a read error. The chain couples TRBV5-1 to TRBJ1-2, with unresolved D. The CDR3 covers 14 residues. Germline CDR1 reads SGHRS; CDR2 reads YFSETQ. CDR3 sequence: CATSKIESNYGYTF. CDR3 bases: TGCGCCACCAGCAAAATTGAATCAAACTATGGCTACACCTTC. The whole variable domain, filled in from reference TRBV5-1 and TRBJ1-2, reads KAGVTQTPRYLIKTRGQQVTLSCSPISGHRSVSWYQQTPGQGLQFLFEYFSETQRNKGNFPGRFSGRQFSNSRSEMNVSTLELGDSALYLCATSKIESNYGYTFGSGTRLTVV.

The rearrangement joins TRBV7-9 to TRBJ2-1; D assignment may be TRBD1 or TRBD2 (5 bases each). Germline V CDR1 and CDR2: SEHNR, FQNEAQ (reference sequence). The CDR3 contains 16 residues. The V end lost 4 bases, the J end lost 7 bases, and 20 bases lay between the germline ends. The CDR3 loop reads CASSSASGGVWNEQFF. The CDR3 region has the DNA TGTGCCAGCAGCTCGGCGAGTGGGGGAGTATGGAATGAGCAGTTCTTC. Together with reference TRBV7-9 and TRBJ2-1, the CDR3 gives the full variable domain: DTGVSQNPRHKITKRGQNVTFRCDPISEHNRLYWYRQTLGQGPEFLTYFQNEAQLEKSRLLSDRFSAERPKGSFSTLEIQRTEQGDSAMYLCASSSASGGVWNEQFFGPGTRLTVL.